This T cell receptor beta chain was found in a study of T cell responses to AZD1222 COVID-19 vaccine. Method: immunoSEQ multiplex PCR; TCRdb's copy keeps in-frame clones and lacks some. The sample includes about 140,000 clones, more than 85% of them seen just once. The CDR3 consists of 19 residues. Germline assignment: CDR1 ENHRY and CDR2 SYGVKD. V was shortened by 0 bases and J by 3 bases, with 23 bases between the two germline ends. Study-level findings and limits: Vaccine-related CD4 TCRs covered spike, predominating at 160-218 and 743-854. White British people made up most donors, females outnumbered males, and clonal diversity was possibly underestimated.

Of note for this clone: No antigen is known for it.

The material was peripheral blood, obtained on day 0 of AZD1222 vaccination. The receptor was isolated from an adult in good health. The chain links TRBV10-3 to TRBJ1-2, with a weak D call TRBD1 (6 bases). Here the CDR3 reads CAISESSGGAGKKHYGYTF. CDR3 DNA sequence: TGTGCCATCAGTGAGTCGTCCGGGGGCGCGGGCAAAAAGCACTATGGCTACACCTTC.